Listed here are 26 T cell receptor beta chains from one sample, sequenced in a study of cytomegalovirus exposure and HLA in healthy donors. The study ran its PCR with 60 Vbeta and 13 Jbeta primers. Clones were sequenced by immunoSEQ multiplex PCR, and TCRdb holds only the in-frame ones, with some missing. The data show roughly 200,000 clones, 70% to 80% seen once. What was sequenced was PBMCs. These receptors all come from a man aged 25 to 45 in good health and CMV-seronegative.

The CDR3 spells CASRWTGGFDEQFF. The CDR3 DNA sequence: TGTGCCAGTAGGTGGACAGGGGGATTCGATGAGCAGTTCTTC. The genes are TRBV19 and TRBJ2-1, with 10 positions matching TRBD1. Germline V gene data show CDR1 as LNHDA and CDR2 as SQIVND (reference sequence). This CDR3 has 14 residues. V shed 6 bases, J shed 8 bases, and the junction held 7 bases outside the gene matches.

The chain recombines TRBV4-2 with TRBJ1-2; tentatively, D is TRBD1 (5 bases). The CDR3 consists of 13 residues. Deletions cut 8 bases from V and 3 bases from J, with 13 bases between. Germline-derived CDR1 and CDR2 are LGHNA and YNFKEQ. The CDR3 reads CASARVFDYGYTF. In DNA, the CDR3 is TGTGCCAGCGCCAGGGTCTTTGACTATGGCTACACCTTC.

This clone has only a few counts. This CDR3 is CASSVAGSYNEQFF. DNA of the CDR3: TGTGCCAGCAGCGTGGCGGGGAGCTACAATGAGCAGTTCTTC. The rearrangement uses TRBV11-2 and TRBJ2-1; D may be TRBD2 (6 bases). V was shortened by 5 bases and J by 3 bases, with 11 bases between the two germline ends. Germline values: CDR1 SGHAT, CDR2 FQNNGV. This CDR3 contains 14 residues.

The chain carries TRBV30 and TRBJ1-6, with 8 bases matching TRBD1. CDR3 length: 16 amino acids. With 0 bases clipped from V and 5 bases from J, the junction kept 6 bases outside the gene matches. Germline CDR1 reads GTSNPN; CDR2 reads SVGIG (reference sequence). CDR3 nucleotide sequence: TGTGCCTGGAGTGTGAGGACAGGGCGTAATAATTCACCCCTCCACTTT. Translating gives CAWSVRTGRNNSPLHF.

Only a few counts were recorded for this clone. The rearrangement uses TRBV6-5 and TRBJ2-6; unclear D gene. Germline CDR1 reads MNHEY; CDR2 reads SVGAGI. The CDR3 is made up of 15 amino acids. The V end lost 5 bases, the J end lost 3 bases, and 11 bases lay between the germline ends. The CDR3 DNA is TGTGCCAGCAGTCTCGGGTCTAATGGGGCCAACGTCCTGACTTTC. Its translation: CASSLGSNGANVLTF.

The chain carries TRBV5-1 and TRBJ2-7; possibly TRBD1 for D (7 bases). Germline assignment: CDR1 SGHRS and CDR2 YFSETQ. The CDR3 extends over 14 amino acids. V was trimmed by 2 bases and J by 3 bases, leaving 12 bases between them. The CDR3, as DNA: TGCGCCAGCAGCTTAGGACAGGACTACTACGAGCAGTACTTC. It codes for CASSLGQDYYEQYF. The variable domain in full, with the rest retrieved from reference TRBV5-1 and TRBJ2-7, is KAGVTQTPRYLIKTRGQQVTLSCSPISGHRSVSWYQQTPGQGLQFLFEYFSETQRNKGNFPGRFSGRQFSNSRSEMNVSTLELGDSALYLCASSLGQDYYEQYFGPGTRLTVT.

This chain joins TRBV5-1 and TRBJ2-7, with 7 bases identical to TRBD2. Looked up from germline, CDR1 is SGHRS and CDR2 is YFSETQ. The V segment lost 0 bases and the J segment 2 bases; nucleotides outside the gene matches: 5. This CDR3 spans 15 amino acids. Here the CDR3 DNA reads TGCGCCAGCAGCTTGGGCCCAGCGGGGACCTACGAGCAGTACTTC. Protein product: CASSLGPAGTYEQYF. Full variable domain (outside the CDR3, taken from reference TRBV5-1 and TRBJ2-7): KAGVTQTPRYLIKTRGQQVTLSCSPISGHRSVSWYQQTPGQGLQFLFEYFSETQRNKGNFPGRFSGRQFSNSRSEMNVSTLELGDSALYLCASSLGPAGTYEQYFGPGTRLTVT.

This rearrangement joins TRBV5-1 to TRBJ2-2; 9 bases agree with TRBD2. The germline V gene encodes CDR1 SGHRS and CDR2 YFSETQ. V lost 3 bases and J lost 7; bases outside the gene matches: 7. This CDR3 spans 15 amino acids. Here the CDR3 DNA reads TGCGCCAGCAGCTCCCTAGCGGGACAAGGCGGGGAGCTGTTTTTT. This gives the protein CASSSLAGQGGELFF.

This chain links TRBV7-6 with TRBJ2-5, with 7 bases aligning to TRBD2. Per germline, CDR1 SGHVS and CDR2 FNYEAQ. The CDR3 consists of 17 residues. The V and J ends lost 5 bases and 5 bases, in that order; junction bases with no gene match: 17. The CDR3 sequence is CASSPPGGTSVWETQYF. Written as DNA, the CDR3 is TGTGCCAGCAGCCCCCCGGGAGGAACTAGCGTATGGGAGACCCAGTACTTC. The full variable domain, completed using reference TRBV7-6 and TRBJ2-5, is GAGVSQSPRYKVTKRGQDVALRCDPISGHVSLYWYRQALGQGPEFLTYFNYEAQQDKSGLPNDRFSAERPEGSISTLTIQRTEQRDSAMYRCASSPPGGTSVWETQYFGPGTRLLVL.

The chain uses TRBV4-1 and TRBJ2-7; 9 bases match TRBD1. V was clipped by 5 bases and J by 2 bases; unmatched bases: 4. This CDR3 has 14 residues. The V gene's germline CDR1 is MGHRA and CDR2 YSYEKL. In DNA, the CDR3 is TGCGCCAGCAGCGCCGGGACAGGGACCTACGAGCAGTACTTC. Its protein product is CASSAGTGTYEQYF.

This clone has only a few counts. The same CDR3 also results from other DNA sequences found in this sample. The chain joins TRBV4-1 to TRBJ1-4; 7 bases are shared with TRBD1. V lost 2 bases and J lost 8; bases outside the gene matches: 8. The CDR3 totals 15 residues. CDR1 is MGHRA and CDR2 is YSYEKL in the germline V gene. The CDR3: CASSQPDRAGEKLFF. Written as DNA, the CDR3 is TGCGCCAGCAGCCAACCAGACAGGGCGGGAGAAAAACTGTTTTTT.

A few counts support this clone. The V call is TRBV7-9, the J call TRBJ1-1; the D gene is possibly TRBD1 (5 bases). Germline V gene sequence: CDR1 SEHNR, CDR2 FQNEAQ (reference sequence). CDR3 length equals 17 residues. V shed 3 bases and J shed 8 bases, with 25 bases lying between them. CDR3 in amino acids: CASSFLQLRTLSVEAFF. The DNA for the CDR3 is TGTGCCAGCAGCTTCTTACAGTTACGGACACTAAGCGTCGAAGCTTTCTTT.

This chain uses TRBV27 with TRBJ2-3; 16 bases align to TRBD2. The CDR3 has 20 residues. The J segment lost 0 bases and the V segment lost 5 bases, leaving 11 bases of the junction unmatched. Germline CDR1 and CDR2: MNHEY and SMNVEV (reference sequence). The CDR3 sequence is CASSHPGLAGGPSSTDTQYF. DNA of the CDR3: TGTGCCAGCAGTCATCCGGGACTAGCGGGAGGGCCCTCTAGCACAGATACGCAGTATTTT.

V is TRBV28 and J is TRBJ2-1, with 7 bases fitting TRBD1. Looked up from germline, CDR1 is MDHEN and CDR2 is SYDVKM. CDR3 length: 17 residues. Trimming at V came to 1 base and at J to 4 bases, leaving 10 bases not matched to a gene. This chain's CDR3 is CASSLSLRDSIYNEQFF. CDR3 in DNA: TGTGCCAGCAGTTTATCCCTCCGGGACAGTATTTACAATGAGCAGTTCTTC.

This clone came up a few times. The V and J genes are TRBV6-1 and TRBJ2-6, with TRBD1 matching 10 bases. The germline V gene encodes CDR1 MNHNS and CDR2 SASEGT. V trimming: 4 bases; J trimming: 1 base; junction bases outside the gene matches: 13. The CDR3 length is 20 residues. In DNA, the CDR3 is TGTGCCAGCAGTGGGGGACAGGGGCTTCAATTCTCGTCTGGGGCCAACGTCCTGACTTTC. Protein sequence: CASSGGQGLQFSSGANVLTF.

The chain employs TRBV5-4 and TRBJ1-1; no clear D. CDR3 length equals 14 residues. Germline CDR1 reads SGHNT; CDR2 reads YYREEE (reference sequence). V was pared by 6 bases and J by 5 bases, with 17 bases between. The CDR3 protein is CASTPAEKKTEAFF. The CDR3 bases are TGTGCCAGCACTCCTGCGGAGAAAAAAACTGAAGCTTTCTTT.

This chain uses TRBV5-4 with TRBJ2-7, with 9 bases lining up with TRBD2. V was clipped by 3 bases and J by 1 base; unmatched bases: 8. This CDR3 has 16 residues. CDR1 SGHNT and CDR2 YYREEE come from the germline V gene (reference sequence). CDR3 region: CASSSRMTSGSYEQYF. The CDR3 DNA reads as TGTGCCAGCAGCTCGAGAATGACTAGCGGATCCTACGAGCAGTACTTC.

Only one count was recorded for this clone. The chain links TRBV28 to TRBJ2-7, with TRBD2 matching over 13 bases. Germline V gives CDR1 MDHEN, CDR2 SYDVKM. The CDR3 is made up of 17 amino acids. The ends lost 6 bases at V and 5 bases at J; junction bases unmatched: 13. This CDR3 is CASSVTMTSGRFDEQYF. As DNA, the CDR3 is TGTGCCAGCAGCGTCACCATGACTAGCGGGAGGTTCGACGAGCAGTACTTC. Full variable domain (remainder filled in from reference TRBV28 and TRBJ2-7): DVKVTQSSRYLVKRTGEKVFLECVQDMDHENMFWYRQDPGLGLRLIYFSYDVKMKEKGDIPEGYSVSREKKERFSLILESASTNQTSMYLCASSVTMTSGRFDEQYFGPGTRLTVT.

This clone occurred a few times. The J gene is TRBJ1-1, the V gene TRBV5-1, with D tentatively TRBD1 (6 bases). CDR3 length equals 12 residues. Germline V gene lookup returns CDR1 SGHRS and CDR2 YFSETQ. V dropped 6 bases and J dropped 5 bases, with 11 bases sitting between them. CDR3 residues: CASTGEGTEAFF. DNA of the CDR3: TGCGCCAGCACAGGGGAGGGGACTGAAGCTTTCTTT.

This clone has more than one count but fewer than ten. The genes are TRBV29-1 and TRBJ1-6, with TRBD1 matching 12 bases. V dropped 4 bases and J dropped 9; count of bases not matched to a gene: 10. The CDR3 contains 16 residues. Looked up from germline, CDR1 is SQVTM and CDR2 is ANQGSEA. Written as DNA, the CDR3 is TGCAGCGTTGCCTATACCGGGACAGGGGGCGGTTCACCCCTCCACTTT. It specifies CSVAYTGTGGGSPLHF.

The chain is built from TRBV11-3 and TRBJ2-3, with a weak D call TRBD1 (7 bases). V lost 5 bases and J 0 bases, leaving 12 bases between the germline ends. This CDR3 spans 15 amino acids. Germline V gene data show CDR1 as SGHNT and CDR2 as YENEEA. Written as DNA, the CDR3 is TGTGCCAGCAGCGCGCGGGACAGAAGCACAGATACGCAGTATTTT. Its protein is CASSARDRSTDTQYF.

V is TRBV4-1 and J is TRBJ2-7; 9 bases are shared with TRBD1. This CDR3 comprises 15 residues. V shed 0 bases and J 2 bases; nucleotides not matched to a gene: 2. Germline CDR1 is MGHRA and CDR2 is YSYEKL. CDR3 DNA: TGCGCCAGCAGCCAAGAGGGACAGGGAACCTACGAGCAGTACTTC. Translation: CASSQEGQGTYEQYF.

CDR3 in amino acids: CASSLVWGGSYEQYF. Here the CDR3 DNA reads TGTGCCAGCAGCTTGGTTTGGGGAGGTTCCTACGAGCAGTACTTC. J is TRBJ2-7 and V is TRBV5-6, with TRBD2 as a possible D gene (6 bases). The CDR3 consists of 15 residues. Trimming took off 0 bases at V and 1 base at J, with 11 bases between the two ends. Germline V gene lookup returns CDR1 SGHDT and CDR2 YYEEEE.

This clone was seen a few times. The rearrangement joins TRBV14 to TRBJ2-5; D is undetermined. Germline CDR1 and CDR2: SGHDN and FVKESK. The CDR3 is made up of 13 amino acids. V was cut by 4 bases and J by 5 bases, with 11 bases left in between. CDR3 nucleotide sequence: TGTGCCAGCAGCCCTATGGGCATCGAGACCCAGTACTTC. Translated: CASSPMGIETQYF.

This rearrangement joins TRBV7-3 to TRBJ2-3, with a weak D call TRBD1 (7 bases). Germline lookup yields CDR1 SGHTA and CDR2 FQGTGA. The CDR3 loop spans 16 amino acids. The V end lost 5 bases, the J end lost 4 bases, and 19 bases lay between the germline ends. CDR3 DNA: TGTGCCAGCAGCCGCAAGGGGGGACAGAACGCAGATACGCAGTATTTT. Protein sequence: CASSRKGGQNADTQYF.

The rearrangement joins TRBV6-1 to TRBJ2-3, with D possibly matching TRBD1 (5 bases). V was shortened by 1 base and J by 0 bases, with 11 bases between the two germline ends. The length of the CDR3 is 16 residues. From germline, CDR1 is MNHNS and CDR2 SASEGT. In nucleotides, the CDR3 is TGTGCCAGCAGTGAAGAACAGGCGTTTAGCACAGATACGCAGTATTTT. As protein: CASSEEQAFSTDTQYF.